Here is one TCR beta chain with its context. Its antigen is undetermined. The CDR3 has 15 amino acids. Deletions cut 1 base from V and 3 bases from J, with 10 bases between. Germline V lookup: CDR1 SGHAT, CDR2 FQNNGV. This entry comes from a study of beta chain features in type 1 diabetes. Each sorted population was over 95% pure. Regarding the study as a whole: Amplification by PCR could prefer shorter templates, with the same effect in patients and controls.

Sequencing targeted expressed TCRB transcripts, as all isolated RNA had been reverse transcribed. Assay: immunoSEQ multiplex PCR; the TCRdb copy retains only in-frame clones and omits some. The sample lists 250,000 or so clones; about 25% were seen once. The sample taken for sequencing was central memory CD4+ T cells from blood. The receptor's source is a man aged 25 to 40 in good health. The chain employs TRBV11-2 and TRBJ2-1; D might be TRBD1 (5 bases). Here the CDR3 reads CASSLGQSIYNEQFF. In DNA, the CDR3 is TGTGCCAGCAGCTTAGGACAGTCTATCTACAATGAGCAGTTCTTC. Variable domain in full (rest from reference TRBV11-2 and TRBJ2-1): EAGVAQSPRYKIIEKRQSVAFWCNPISGHATLYWYQQILGQGPKLLIQFQNNGVVDDSQLPKDRFSAERLKGVDSTLKIQPAKLEDSAVYLCASSLGQSIYNEQFFGPGTRLTVL.